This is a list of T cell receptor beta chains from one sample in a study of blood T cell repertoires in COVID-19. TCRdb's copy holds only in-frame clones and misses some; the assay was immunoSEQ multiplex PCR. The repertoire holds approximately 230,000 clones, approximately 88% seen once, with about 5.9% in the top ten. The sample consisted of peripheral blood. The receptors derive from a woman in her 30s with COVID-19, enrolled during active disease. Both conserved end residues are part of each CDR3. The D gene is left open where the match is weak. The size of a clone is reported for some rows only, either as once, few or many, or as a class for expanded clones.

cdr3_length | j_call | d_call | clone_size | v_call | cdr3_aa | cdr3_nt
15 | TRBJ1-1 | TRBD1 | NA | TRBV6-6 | CASRRGGTGNTEAFF | TGTGCCAGCAGGAGGGGAGGGACAGGCAACACTGAAGCTTTCTTT
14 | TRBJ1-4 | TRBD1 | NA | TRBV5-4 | CASSLGQGDEKLFF | TGTGCCAGCAGCCTGGGACAGGGGGATGAAAAACTGTTTTTT
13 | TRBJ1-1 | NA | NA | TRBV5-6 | CASSLAGKTEAFF | TGTGCCAGCAGCTTGGCAGGGAAGACTGAAGCTTTCTTT
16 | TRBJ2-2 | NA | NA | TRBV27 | CASSLNRGMNTGELFF | TGTGCCAGCAGTTTAAATCGGGGGATGAACACCGGGGAGCTGTTTTTT
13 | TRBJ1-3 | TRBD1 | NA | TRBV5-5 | CASRGTAGNTIYF | TGTGCCAGCAGGGGGACAGCTGGAAACACCATATATTTT
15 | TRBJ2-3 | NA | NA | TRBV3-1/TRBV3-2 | CARQRGGFYRDTQYF | TGTGCCAGGCAACGAGGGGGTTTTTACAGAGATACGCAGTATTTT
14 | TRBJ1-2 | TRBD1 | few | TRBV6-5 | CASSSRGSNYGYTF | TGTGCCAGCAGCTCCAGGGGGTCAAATTATGGCTACACCTTC
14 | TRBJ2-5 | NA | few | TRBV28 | CASDAGGLVGAQYF | TGTGCCAGCGACGCCGGGGGGCTGGTGGGGGCCCAGTACTTC
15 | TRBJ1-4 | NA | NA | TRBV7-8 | CASSPHRTTNEKLFF | TGTGCCAGCAGCCCCCACAGGACAACTAATGAAAAACTGTTTTTT
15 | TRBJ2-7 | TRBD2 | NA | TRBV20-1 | CSASRGLLSSYEQYF | TGCAGTGCTAGTCGGGGACTACTAAGCTCCTACGAGCAGTACTTC
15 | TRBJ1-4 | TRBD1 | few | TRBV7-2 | CASSWAGTGSEKLFF | TGTGCCAGCAGCTGGGCCGGGACAGGGAGCGAAAAACTGTTTTTT
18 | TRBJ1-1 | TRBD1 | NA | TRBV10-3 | CAISGPQGAHGMNTEAFF | TGTGCCATCAGTGGACCACAGGGGGCGCACGGTATGAACACTGAAGCTTTCTTT
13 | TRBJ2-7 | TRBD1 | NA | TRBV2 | CASSGQGAYEQYF | TGTGCCAGCAGTGGACAGGGGGCCTACGAGCAGTACTTC
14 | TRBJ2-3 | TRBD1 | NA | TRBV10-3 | CAIKGQGNTDTQYF | TGTGCCATCAAGGGACAGGGTAACACAGATACGCAGTATTTT
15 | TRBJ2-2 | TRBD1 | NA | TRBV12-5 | CASGFRTGGTGELFF | TGTGCTAGTGGTTTCCGGACAGGGGGGACCGGGGAGCTGTTTTTT
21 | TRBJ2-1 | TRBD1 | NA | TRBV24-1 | CATSDFVPGTGVFSSYNEQFF | TGTGCCACCAGTGATTTTGTCCCCGGGACAGGGGTATTTAGCTCCTACAATGAGCAGTTCTTC
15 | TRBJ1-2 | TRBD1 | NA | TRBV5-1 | CASSPRDRDAYGYTF | TGCGCCAGCAGCCCGAGGGACAGGGACGCCTATGGCTACACCTTC
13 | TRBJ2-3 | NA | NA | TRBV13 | CASSLESAFTQYF | TGTGCCAGCAGCTTAGAGTCAGCGTTCACGCAGTATTTT
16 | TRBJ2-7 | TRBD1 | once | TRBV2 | CASRGPRTGGRNEQYF | TGTGCCAGCCGGGGACCCCGGACAGGGGGCAGGAACGAGCAGTACTTC
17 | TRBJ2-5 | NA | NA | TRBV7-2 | CASSLVGGGGPQETQYF | TGTGCCAGCAGCTTAGTGGGTGGGGGAGGCCCGCAAGAGACCCAGTACTTC
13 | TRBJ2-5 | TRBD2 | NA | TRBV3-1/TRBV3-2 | CASSQSGGETQYF | TGTGCCAGCAGCCAATCCGGGGGGGAGACCCAGTACTTC
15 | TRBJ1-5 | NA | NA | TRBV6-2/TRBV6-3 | CASSGRVGGKQPQHF | TGTGCCAGCAGTGGCAGGGTGGGGGGAAAGCAGCCCCAGCATTTT
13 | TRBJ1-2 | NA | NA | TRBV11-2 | CASSRPDGIGYTF | TGTGCCAGCAGCCGCCCGGACGGGATCGGCTACACCTTC
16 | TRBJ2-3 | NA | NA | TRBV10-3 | CAIGGGNSLSTDTQYF | TGTGCCATCGGAGGCGGGAACAGTTTAAGCACAGATACGCAGTATTTT
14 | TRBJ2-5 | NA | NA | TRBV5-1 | CASSPQGLQETQYF | TGCGCCAGCAGCCCGCAGGGCCTCCAAGAGACCCAGTACTTC
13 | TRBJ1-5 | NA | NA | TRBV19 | CASSIQDHQPQHF | TGTGCCAGTAGTATTCAGGATCATCAGCCCCAGCATTTT
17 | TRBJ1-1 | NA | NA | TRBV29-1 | CSVAGLGTLQRNTEAFF | TGCAGCGTGGCGGGGCTGGGCACCCTCCAACGGAACACTGAAGCTTTCTTT
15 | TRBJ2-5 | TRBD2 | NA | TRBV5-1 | CASSLVLAGAQAQYF | TGCGCCAGCAGCTTGGTTCTAGCGGGGGCCCAGGCCCAGTACTTC
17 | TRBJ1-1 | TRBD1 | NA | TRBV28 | CASSDTPGQGGGAEAFF | TGTGCCAGCAGTGACACACCGGGACAGGGGGGAGGAGCTGAAGCTTTCTTT
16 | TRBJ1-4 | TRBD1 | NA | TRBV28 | CASSWTGRGPDEKLFF | TGTGCCAGCAGTTGGACAGGGAGGGGGCCTGATGAAAAACTGTTTTTT
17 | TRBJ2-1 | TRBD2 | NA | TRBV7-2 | CASSLAVASGAYNEQFF | TGTGCCAGCAGCTTAGCGGTTGCTAGCGGGGCCTACAATGAGCAGTTCTTC
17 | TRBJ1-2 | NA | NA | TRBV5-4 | CASSLGVAGGRGYGYTF | TGTGCCAGCAGCTTGGGTGTGGCGGGGGGCCGTGGCTATGGCTACACCTTC
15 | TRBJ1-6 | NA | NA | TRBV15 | CATSVRQAQTSPLHF | TGTGCCACCAGCGTCAGACAGGCCCAGACATCACCCCTCCACTTT
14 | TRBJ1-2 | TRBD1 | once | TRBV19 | CASSILGQGAGYTF | TGTGCCAGTAGTATCCTCGGACAGGGGGCTGGCTACACCTTC
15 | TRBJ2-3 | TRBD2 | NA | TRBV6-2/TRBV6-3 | CASSRPGLVYNTQYF | TGTGCCAGCAGTCGACCGGGACTAGTTTACAATACGCAGTATTTT
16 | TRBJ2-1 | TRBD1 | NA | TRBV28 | CASSPLTGGSYNEQFF | TGTGCCAGCAGTCCCCTGACAGGGGGCTCCTACAATGAGCAGTTCTTC
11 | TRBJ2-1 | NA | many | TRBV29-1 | CSVSSVDEQFF | TGCAGCGTTTCTAGCGTGGATGAGCAGTTCTTC
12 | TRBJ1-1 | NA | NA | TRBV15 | CATSRAGHEAFF | TGTGCCACCAGCCGGGCGGGGCATGAAGCTTTCTTT
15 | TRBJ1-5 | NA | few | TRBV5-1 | CASSLVPGESQPQHF | TGCGCCAGCAGCTTGGTCCCAGGGGAAAGTCAGCCCCAGCATTTT
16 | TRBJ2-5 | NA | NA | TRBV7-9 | CASSLPWGSGQETQYF | TGTGCCAGCAGCCTACCTTGGGGTAGCGGCCAAGAGACCCAGTACTTC
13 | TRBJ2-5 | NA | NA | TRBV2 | CASSLRQQETQYF | TGTGCCAGCAGCCTACGACAGCAGGAGACCCAGTACTTC
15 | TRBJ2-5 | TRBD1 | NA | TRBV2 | CASSSGQGARETQYF | TGTGCCAGCAGTTCGGGACAGGGGGCGCGTGAGACCCAGTACTTC
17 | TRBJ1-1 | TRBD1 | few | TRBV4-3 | CASSQAPHRGENTEAFF | TGCGCCAGCAGCCAAGCACCCCACAGGGGGGAGAACACTGAAGCTTTCTTT
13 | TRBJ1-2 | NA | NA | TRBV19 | CASKAALPYGYTF | TGTGCCAGTAAAGCGGCCCTGCCATATGGCTACACCTTC
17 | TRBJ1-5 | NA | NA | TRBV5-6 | CASSLARGSFSNQPQHF | TGTGCCAGCAGCTTGGCCAGGGGAAGCTTTAGCAATCAGCCCCAGCATTTT
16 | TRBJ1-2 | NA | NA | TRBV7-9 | CASSAKGSVPFYGYTF | TGTGCCAGCAGTGCAAAGGGGTCCGTGCCCTTCTATGGCTACACCTTC
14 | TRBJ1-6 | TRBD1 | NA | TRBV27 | CASRWDRDNSPLHF | TGTGCCAGCAGGTGGGACAGGGATAATTCACCCCTCCACTTT
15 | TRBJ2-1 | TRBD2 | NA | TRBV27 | CASSYSGGLYNEQFF | TGTGCCAGCAGTTACAGCGGGGGTCTGTACAATGAGCAGTTCTTC
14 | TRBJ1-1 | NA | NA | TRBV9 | CASSLGRLNTEAFF | TGTGCCAGCTCTCTTGGCAGGTTGAACACTGAAGCTTTCTTT